The clone carrying this TCR beta chain has only one observation. Trimming cost V 9 bases and J 2 bases, with 16 bases left between them. Germline CDR1 and CDR2: MNHEY and SVGAGI. This CDR3 spans 14 amino acids. This entry comes from a study of blood T cell repertoires in COVID-19. Assay: immunoSEQ multiplex PCR; the TCRdb copy retains only in-frame clones and omits some. The data contain 310,000 or so clones, approximately 88% of them singletons. Living in about two dozen US areas, the participants were between roughly 18 and 89 years of age. V gene TRBV6-5 combines with J gene TRBJ1-2, with D uncertain. This TCR was sampled from a woman between 18 and 29 years old who had recovered from COVID-19. The sample comprised PBMCs or T cells enriched from blood (not recorded which). DNA of the CDR3: TGTGCCAGTCGTGGTCCCCAGGCGAACTATGGCTACACCTTC. Translation gives CASRGPQANYGYTF.